The 8 T cell receptor beta chains listed next were all sequenced from one sample in a study of Ad26.COV2.S vaccination and SARS-CoV-2 variants. Profiling relied on immunoSEQ multiplex PCR, and the TCRdb table lists in-frame clones only, not all of them. The sample lists about 350,000 clones, 92% seen once, with 3% to 4% in the top ten. The source material was peripheral blood, sampled after recovery from COVID-19. These receptors were collected from a human donor who had recovered from COVID-19.

The J gene is TRBJ1-1, the V gene TRBV19; possible D gene TRBD1, 5 bases. The CDR3 length is 19 residues. Trimming removed 7 bases at V and 3 bases at J, with 30 bases between. Germline V lookup: CDR1 LNHDA, CDR2 SQIVND (reference sequence). The CDR3, as DNA: TGTGCCAGTAACGATCAAAAAGGGACTTTTCGCAAAAGGGACACTGAAGCTTTCTTT. This encodes CASNDQKGTFRKRDTEAFF.

This sequence joins TRBV7-2 and TRBJ2-5, with D perhaps TRBD1 (5 bases). V was shortened by 6 bases and J by 2 bases, with 13 bases between the two germline ends. Germline V gives CDR1 SGHTA, CDR2 FQGNSA. CDR3 length: 14 amino acids. The CDR3 protein is CASRLSRDQETQYF. Written as DNA, the CDR3 is TGTGCCAGCAGGTTAAGCAGGGATCAAGAGACCCAGTACTTC.

The chain has TRBV25-1 and TRBJ1-2, with D uncertain. CDR1 is MGHDK and CDR2 is SYGVNS in the germline V gene. Trimming removed 4 bases at V and 8 bases at J, with 11 bases between. The CDR3 covers 12 residues. The DNA of the CDR3 is TGTGCCAGCAGTGTACAAATCGGGGGCTACACCTTC. Translating gives CASSVQIGGYTF.

V and J are TRBV11-3 and TRBJ2-7; the D gene could be TRBD1 or TRBD2 (6 bases each). This CDR3 spans 16 amino acids. The V end lost 1 base, the J end lost 5 bases, and 18 bases lay between the germline ends. Per germline, CDR1 SGHNT and CDR2 YENEEA. The CDR3 reads CASSLGTRGPKHEQYF. The DNA of the CDR3 is TGTGCCAGCAGCTTAGGCACACGGGGGCCTAAGCACGAGCAGTACTTC.

This rearrangement joins TRBV7-6 to TRBJ1-1, with a possible D match to TRBD1 (5 bases). Per the germline V gene, CDR1 is SGHVS and CDR2 is FNYEAQ. The ends were cut back, 0 bases at V and 6 bases at J, with 5 bases in the middle. The CDR3 has 12 amino acids. In nucleotides, the CDR3 is TGTGCCAGCAGCTTAGCGGGGGCTGAAGCTTTCTTT. The encoded protein is CASSLAGAEAFF.

The chain carries TRBV12-3 or TRBV12-4 and TRBJ1-5, with D perhaps matching TRBD1 (6 bases). The V end lost 5 bases, the J end lost 7 bases, and 12 bases lay between the germline ends. The CDR3 has 13 amino acids. CDR3 DNA: TGTGCCAGCAGTCCTAGCAGGGGCCAGCCCCAGCATTTT. Translating gives CASSPSRGQPQHF.

This rearrangement joins TRBV5-4 to TRBJ2-7; either TRBD1 or TRBD2 may fit D (5 bases each). V dropped 0 bases and J dropped 6 bases, with 13 bases sitting between them. This CDR3 comprises 14 residues. The germline CDR1 and CDR2 sequences are SGHNT and YYREEE (reference sequence). This CDR3 reads CASSLERVGGEQYF. DNA for the CDR3: TGTGCCAGCAGCTTGGAACGGGTTGGGGGCGAGCAGTACTTC.

The V call is TRBV2, the J call TRBJ2-3, with D unresolved. The germline V and J ends were trimmed by 6 bases and 3 bases, with 7 bases remaining between them. Germline CDR1 reads SNHLY; CDR2 reads FYNNEI. The CDR3 extends over 12 amino acids. The CDR3 sequence: CASSGGTDTQYF. CDR3 nucleotides: TGTGCCAGCAGCGGTGGGACAGATACGCAGTATTTT.